Shown below are 16 T cell receptor beta chains from a single sample sequenced in a study of breast tumors, draining lymph nodes, adjacent tissues. Samples came from axillary lymph nodes draining the breast cancer. TCRdb itself ran the multiplex PCR reads through MiXCR, one entry per CDR3 protein. The table records some 140,000 distinct CDR3 sequences, around 20% of them present only once. The specimen sequenced was axillary lymph node tissue. The receptor source for this set is a female donor with breast cancer. Some clones in this sample may be carry-over from other donors' samples.

The table lists this clonotype with many counts. This chain joins TRBV7-9 and TRBJ1-5; TRBD1 matches 8 bases. The J segment lost 2 bases and the V segment lost 4 bases, leaving 4 bases of the junction unmatched. The CDR3 has 15 amino acids. Looked up from germline, CDR1 is SEHNR and CDR2 is FQNEAQ (reference sequence). CDR3: CASSSQGAGNQPQHF. In nucleotides, the CDR3 is TGTGCCAGCAGCTCCCAGGGGGCCGGCAATCAGCCCCAGCATTTT. The whole variable domain, remainder taken from reference TRBV7-9 and TRBJ1-5, is DTGVSQNPRHKITKRGQNVTFRCDPISEHNRLYWYRQTLGQGPEFLTYFQNEAQLEKSRLLSDRFSAERPKGSFSTLEIQRTEQGDSAMYLCASSSQGAGNQPQHFGDGTRLSIL.

V usage is TRBV28 and J usage is TRBJ1-2; D remains unclear. The ends were cut back, 3 bases at V and 5 bases at J, with 7 bases in the middle. The CDR3 consists of 12 residues. Per the germline V gene, CDR1 is MDHEN and CDR2 is SYDVKM. CDR3 residues: CASSFAGYGYTF. Here the CDR3 DNA reads TGTGCCAGCAGTTTTGCAGGTTATGGCTACACCTTC.

In the case of this clonotype: This may stem from a read error, because a much larger clone lies one nucleotide away. The V and J genes are TRBV6-5 and TRBJ2-1; a possible D gene is TRBD1 (6 bases). The CDR3 has 17 residues. Germline V gene sequence: CDR1 MNHEY, CDR2 SVGAGI. This CDR3 reads CASSNLGTPLIYNERFF. In DNA, the CDR3 is TGTGCCAGCAGTAATCTCGGGACACCCCTAATCTACAATGAGCGGTTCTTC.

This clonotype appeared many times. V and J are TRBV12-3 or TRBV12-4 and TRBJ1-2; tentatively, D is TRBD1 (5 bases). V lost 4 bases and J 4 bases, leaving 10 bases between the germline ends. This CDR3 is built from 13 residues. In DNA form, the CDR3 reads TGTGCCAGCAGTTACCAGGGCGTCTATGGCTACACCTTC. As protein: CASSYQGVYGYTF.

This sequence joins TRBV30 and TRBJ1-4, with 9 bases lining up with TRBD1. Trimming cost V 2 bases and J 7 bases; bases outside gene matches: 8. The CDR3 has 15 residues. CDR1 and CDR2 from the germline V gene are GTSNPN and SVGIG (reference sequence). DNA of the CDR3: TGTGCCTGGAGTACGCGGACAGGGGACTTTGAAAAACTGTTTTTT. It yields the protein CAWSTRTGDFEKLFF.

The chain is built from TRBV20-1 and TRBJ2-3; 8 nucleotides align to TRBD1. V lost 1 base and J lost 6; bases outside the gene matches: 9. The germline V gene has CDR1 DFQATT and CDR2 SNEGSKA (reference sequence). This CDR3 contains 15 residues. CDR3 sequence: CSARVGRGPPDTQYF. As DNA, the CDR3 is TGCAGTGCTAGAGTTGGCAGGGGGCCTCCGGATACGCAGTATTTT.

This clonotype showed up many times. The chain recombines TRBV7-2 with TRBJ2-3, with D possibly called TRBD1 or TRBD2 (5 bases each). V shed 1 base and J shed 1 base, with 9 bases lying between them. Germline CDR1 reads SGHTA; CDR2 reads FQGNSA. The CDR3 loop spans 15 amino acids. The CDR3: CASSLETGRTDTQYF. CDR3 nucleotides: TGTGCCAGCAGCTTAGAGACGGGGCGCACAGATACGCAGTATTTT.

This clonotype was picked up one time. A much bigger clone sits one base away, suggesting this may be a read error. Since no conserved phenylalanine or tryptophan closes the CDR3, a read error is the likely cause. The rearrangement joins TRBV6-6 to TRBJ2-7; D is uncertain. The CDR3 has 15 amino acids. V lost 5 bases and J lost 0, with 14 bases in between. Germline V gene data show CDR1 as MNHNY and CDR2 as SVGAGI (reference sequence). CDR3 in amino acids: CASSRSFGSSYEQYL. CDR3 DNA: TGTGCCAGCAGTCGTTCATTTGGAAGCTCCTACGAGCAGTACCTC.

Note on this clonotype: A much larger clone lies a single base off, so this may be a read error. This chain joins TRBV7-9 and TRBJ2-2; D possibly uses TRBD1 or TRBD2 (5 bases each). Germline CDR1 and CDR2: SEHNR and FQNEAQ (reference sequence). This CDR3 spans 17 amino acids. V lost 4 bases, J lost 3 bases, and 18 bases lay in between. The CDR3 protein is CASSSDLSRDDTGELFF. The CDR3 DNA reads TGTGCCAGCAGCTCAGATTTGAGCCGGGACGACACCGGGGAGCTGTTTTTT.

At least ten counts were recorded for this clonotype. The chain combines TRBV7-9 with TRBJ2-5; possible D gene TRBD2, 5 bases. CDR3 size: 14 residues. V gave up 0 bases and J gave up 5 bases, with 10 bases separating them. Germline loops: CDR1 SEHNR, CDR2 FQNEAQ (reference sequence). The CDR3 DNA is TGTGCCAGCAGCTTAGCCGCTAGCCGGGAGACCCAGTACTTC. Translation: CASSLAASRETQYF.

This clonotype is classed as medium-sized. The chain has TRBV5-5 and TRBJ2-7; D could derive from TRBD1 or TRBD2 (5 bases each). Germline V lookup: CDR1 SGHKS, CDR2 YYEKEE (reference sequence). V lost 0 bases and J 7 bases, leaving 17 bases between the germline ends. The CDR3 is made up of 15 amino acids. The CDR3 reads CASSLAGARSVEQYF. The DNA of the CDR3 is TGTGCCAGCAGCTTGGCCGGGGCCCGCTCGGTTGAGCAGTACTTC.

Many counts were recorded for this clonotype. The rearrangement joins TRBV20-1 to TRBJ2-7; D may be TRBD1 or TRBD2 (5 bases each). V was pared by 6 bases and J by 6 bases, with 21 bases between. CDR1 and CDR2 (germline): DFQATT, SNEGSKA (reference sequence). The CDR3 runs to 14 residues. DNA for the CDR3: TGCAGTGCGAAGGCCGGGACCCGGGCGTCCGAGCAGTACTTC. Its translation: CSAKAGTRASEQYF.

About this clonotype: A much larger clone is a single base away; this may be a read error. The CDR3 does not end in the conserved phenylalanine or tryptophan, so this is likely a read error. The chain carries TRBV7-9 and TRBJ1-5; D remains unclear. Looked up from germline, CDR1 is SEHNR and CDR2 is FQNEAQ (reference sequence). Trimming pared 2 bases from V and 4 bases from J, leaving 3 bases between. This CDR3 is 12 amino acids long. CDR3 sequence: CASSLPNQPQHS. The CDR3 region has the DNA TGTGCCAGCAGCTTACCAAATCAGCCCCAGCATTCT.

This clonotype appeared many times. V and J are TRBV19 and TRBJ2-6, with 11 bases fitting TRBD1. CDR1 and CDR2 from the germline V gene are LNHDA and SQIVND (reference sequence). V trimming: 3 bases; J trimming: 4 bases; junction bases outside the gene matches: 8. The CDR3 loop spans 18 amino acids. The DNA of the CDR3 is TGTGCCAGTAGTATCCCCGGACAGGGGGCTCGAGGGGCCAACGTCCTGACTTTC. Its protein product is CASSIPGQGARGANVLTF.

This clonotype occurred many times. This chain joins TRBV20-1 and TRBJ2-1, with D possibly TRBD1 on 6 matching bases. V lost 6 bases, J lost 4 bases, and 22 bases lay in between. Germline CDR1 and CDR2: DFQATT and SNEGSKA (reference sequence). This CDR3 is 16 amino acids long. The CDR3 region is CSAPPRPGDTYNEQFF. The CDR3 DNA sequence: TGCAGTGCCCCCCCCCGACCCGGGGACACTTACAATGAGCAGTTCTTC.

As for this clonotype: Since a much larger clone is just one base distant, this may be a read error. The chain joins TRBV6-2 or TRBV6-3 to TRBJ2-7, with D perhaps given as TRBD1 or TRBD2 (6 bases each). The CDR3 is 17 amino acids. Looked up from germline, CDR1 is MNHEY and CDR2 is SVGEGT. The CDR3 reads CASSYARGPGSYYKQYF. The CDR3 nucleotides are TGTGCCAGCAGTTACGCCCGGGGGCCGGGGAGCTACTACAAGCAGTACTTC.